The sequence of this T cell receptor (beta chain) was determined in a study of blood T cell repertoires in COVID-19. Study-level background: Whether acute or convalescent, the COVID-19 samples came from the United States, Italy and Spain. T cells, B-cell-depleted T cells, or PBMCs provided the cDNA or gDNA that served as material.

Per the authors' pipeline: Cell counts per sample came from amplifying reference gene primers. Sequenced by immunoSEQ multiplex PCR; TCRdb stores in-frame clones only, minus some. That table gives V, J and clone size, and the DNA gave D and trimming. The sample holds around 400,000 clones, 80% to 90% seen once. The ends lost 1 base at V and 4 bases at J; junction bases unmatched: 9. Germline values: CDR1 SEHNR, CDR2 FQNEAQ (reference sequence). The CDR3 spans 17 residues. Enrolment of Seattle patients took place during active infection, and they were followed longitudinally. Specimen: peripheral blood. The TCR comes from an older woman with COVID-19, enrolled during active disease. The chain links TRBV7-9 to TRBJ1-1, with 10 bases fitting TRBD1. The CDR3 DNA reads TGTGCCAGCAGCTTAGACCCGGGACAGGGGAGTATCACTGAAGCTTTCTTT. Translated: CASSLDPGQGSITEAFF.